Sequencing of this TCR beta chain was carried out in a study of T cell responses to AZD1222 COVID-19 vaccine. TCRdb's table, derived via immunoSEQ multiplex PCR, lists solely in-frame clones and lacks some. The table lists roughly 91,000 clones, approximately 90% of them singletons. Study-level findings and limits: Only a handful of people who got AZD1222 tested seropositive at baseline. All repertoire sampling was performed exclusively after the peak T cell response.

The germline V gene encodes CDR1 SGHRS and CDR2 YFSETQ. The CDR3 sequence is 17 residues long. A word on this clone: Its cognate antigen is unknown. The junction shows a germline mismatch at one end, possibly a read error.

V usage is TRBV5-1 and J usage is TRBJ2-1; 11 bases line up with TRBD2. This TCR derives from an adult in good health. The sample here was peripheral blood, taken on day 0 of AZD1222 vaccination. CDR3 nucleotide sequence: TGTGCCAGCAGCCGGCGGGGTAGCGGGAGGGCCGACGGTGAGCAGTTCTTC. This gives the protein CASSRRGSGRADGEQFF.